Following are 21 T cell receptor beta chains from one sample sequenced in a study of blood T cell repertoires in COVID-19. Libraries were prepared by immunoSEQ multiplex PCR; TCRdb keeps only in-frame clonotypes and omits some of them. The sample holds a few hundred thousand clones, around four fifths seen once. The sequenced sample consisted of peripheral blood. The source of these receptors is a woman between 45 and 60 years old with active or convalescent COVID-19.

In its sample, this clone was seen once. Within the sample, other DNA sequences also encode this same CDR3. The gene calls are TRBV7-2 and TRBJ2-7; 10 nucleotides agree with TRBD2. Germline values: CDR1 SGHTA, CDR2 FQGNSA. V gave up 3 bases and J gave up 0 bases; unmatched junction bases: 2. There are 15 residues in the CDR3. The CDR3 nucleotides are TGTGCCAGCAGCTTGGCTAGCGGGAGCTCCTACGAGCAGTACTTC. The encoded protein is CASSLASGSSYEQYF.

This chain links TRBV3-1 (or the pseudogene TRBV3-2) with TRBJ2-7, with 14 bases fitting TRBD2. The germline gives CDR1 LGHDT, CDR2 YNNKEL (reference sequence). This CDR3 contains 17 residues. V shed 2 bases and J 4 bases; nucleotides not matched to a gene: 7. CDR3: CASSQRLAGGPIYEQYF. The CDR3 region has the DNA TGTGCCAGCAGCCAAAGACTAGCGGGAGGGCCTATTTACGAGCAGTACTTC.

V and J are TRBV11-2 and TRBJ1-4, with D uncertain. The V end was cut by 0 bases, the J end by 5 bases, with 7 bases between. Germline V gene lookup returns CDR1 SGHAT and CDR2 FQNNGV. The CDR3 totals 14 residues. CDR3 nucleotide sequence: TGTGCCAGCAGCTTAGACCTCGCGAATGAAAAACTGTTTTTT. Amino acids: CASSLDLANEKLFF.

This clone was observed a single time. The rearrangement joins TRBV7-3 to TRBJ1-1, with a weak D call TRBD1 (5 bases). Deletions cut 5 bases from V and 1 base from J, with 11 bases between. The CDR3 consists of 14 residues. CDR1 and CDR2 (germline): SGHTA, FQGTGA. CDR3 bases: TGTGCCAGCAGCAGGGAGGGGAGGAACACTGAAGCTTTCTTT. Translating gives CASSREGRNTEAFF.

The chain links TRBV19 to TRBJ1-1; a weak D match, TRBD1 (6 bases). The CDR3 runs 14 residues. Germline loops: CDR1 LNHDA, CDR2 SQIVND (reference sequence). V was cut by 3 bases and J by 1 base, with 9 bases left in between. CDR3 protein: CASSIRGTNTEAFF. CDR3 in DNA: TGTGCCAGTAGTATTAGGGGGACGAACACTGAAGCTTTCTTT.

The chain carries TRBV5-1 and TRBJ1-2; possibly TRBD1 for D (5 bases). Per the germline V gene, CDR1 is SGHRS and CDR2 is YFSETQ. Trimming left V 4 bases short and J 7 bases short, with 11 bases between. The CDR3 has 12 amino acids. Written as DNA, the CDR3 is TGCGCCAGCAGCCCTCAGGGAATTGGCTACACCTTC. This sequence encodes CASSPQGIGYTF.

This clone occurred once. The chain joins TRBV28 to TRBJ1-1, with a possible D match to TRBD1 (6 bases). From germline, CDR1 is MDHEN and CDR2 SYDVKM. Trimming shortened V by 5 bases and J by 7 bases, and 14 bases separated the two germline ends. The CDR3 totals 13 residues. The CDR3 bases are TGTGCCAGCAGTGTCCGTGGCAGGGGTGAAGCTTTCTTT. Its translation: CASSVRGRGEAFF.

This clone was seen just once. The chain is built from TRBV12-3 or TRBV12-4 and TRBJ2-5, with D unclear. V was trimmed by 4 bases and J by 7 bases, leaving 10 bases between them. This CDR3 region has 12 residues. CDR3: CASSSVERTQYF. As DNA, the CDR3 is TGTGCCAGCAGTTCAGTAGAGCGGACCCAGTACTTC.

CDR3 DNA: TGTGCCAGCAGTGAACCAGGGATGAACACTGAAGCTTTCTTT. It codes for CASSEPGMNTEAFF. This chain joins TRBV6-1 and TRBJ1-1, with D possibly TRBD1 on 5 matching bases. Trimming shortened V by 2 bases and J by 0 bases, and 7 bases separated the two germline ends. Germline V gives CDR1 MNHNS, CDR2 SASEGT. This CDR3 has 14 amino acids.

The J gene is TRBJ1-6, the V gene TRBV5-1; D unresolved. This CDR3 region has 14 residues. V was shortened by 0 bases and J by 6 bases, with 7 bases between the two germline ends. CDR1 and CDR2 from the germline V gene are SGHRS and YFSETQ. CDR3 region: CASSLDSPNSPLHF. The CDR3 nucleotides are TGCGCCAGCAGCTTGGACAGCCCTAATTCACCCCTCCACTTT.

This sequence joins TRBV30 and TRBJ2-7, with 11 nucleotides matching TRBD2. CDR1 and CDR2 from the germline V gene are GTSNPN and SVGIG (reference sequence). V lost 2 bases and J lost 2; bases outside the gene matches: 5. The CDR3 contains 15 residues. CDR3 nucleotide sequence: TGTGCCTGGAGTCGTATAGCGGGAGGGGCCTACGAGCAGTACTTC. Translation gives CAWSRIAGGAYEQYF.

The chain recombines TRBV4-1 with TRBJ2-5; possible D gene TRBD1, 6 bases. V was shortened by 0 bases and J by 7 bases, with 18 bases between the two germline ends. The V gene's germline CDR1 is MGHRA and CDR2 YSYEKL. The length of the CDR3 is 16 residues. CDR3 loop: CASSQEVRHLGGTQYF. In DNA form, the CDR3 reads TGCGCCAGCAGCCAAGAAGTTCGGCATTTAGGGGGGACCCAGTACTTC.

The rearrangement uses TRBV6-4 and TRBJ2-7, with TRBD2 as a possible D gene (6 bases). Trimming removed 11 bases at V and 0 bases at J, with 23 bases between. Germline V gene sequence: CDR1 MRHNA, CDR2 SNTAGT. This CDR3 has 16 residues. CDR3 sequence reads: CAYLQGLLLSSYEQYF. CDR3 bases: TGTGCCTACCTCCAGGGACTCCTCCTCAGCTCCTACGAGCAGTACTTC.

This clone has just a few counts. The chain recombines TRBV19 with TRBJ1-5; D unresolved. Trimming stripped 3 bases from V and 3 bases from J, with 9 bases between. The CDR3 totals 14 residues. CDR1 is LNHDA and CDR2 is SQIVND in the germline V gene (reference sequence). Here the CDR3 reads CASSMAGINQPQHF. The CDR3 DNA follows: TGTGCCAGTAGTATGGCAGGTATCAATCAGCCCCAGCATTTT.

This clone was observed a few times. The chain recombines TRBV28 with TRBJ2-3, with 11 positions matching TRBD1. With 5 bases clipped from V and 4 bases from J, the junction kept 5 bases outside the gene matches. The germline gives CDR1 MDHEN, CDR2 SYDVKM. The CDR3 runs 15 residues. CDR3 sequence reads: CASSRTGGGADTQYF. The CDR3 DNA sequence: TGTGCCAGCAGTCGGACAGGGGGCGGGGCAGATACGCAGTATTTT.

This clone was counted a few times. The chain recombines TRBV2 with TRBJ1-2, with TRBD1 as a possible D gene (5 bases). The V gene's germline CDR1 is SNHLY and CDR2 FYNNEI. Deletions cut 4 bases from V and 7 bases from J, with 10 bases between. The CDR3 extends over 12 amino acids. The CDR3 nucleotides read TGTGCCAGCAGTGGCCCGGGGGGTGGCTACACCTTC. It yields the protein CASSGPGGGYTF.

The J gene is TRBJ1-2, the V gene TRBV7-8; D is ambiguous. This CDR3 spans 13 amino acids. The V and J ends lost 1 base and 4 bases respectively, with 7 bases between them. CDR1 and CDR2 from the germline V gene are SGHVS and FQNEAQ. In DNA, the CDR3 is TGTGCCAGCAGCTTAGAGTACGGCTATGGCTACACCTTC. It is translated as CASSLEYGYGYTF.

The rearrangement joins TRBV28 to TRBJ2-3; a possible D gene is TRBD1 (5 bases). Germline V CDR1 and CDR2: MDHEN, SYDVKM. The CDR3 consists of 19 residues. V lost 3 bases, J lost 2 bases, and 24 bases lay in between. CDR3 sequence: CASSLVGPRPVAFTDTQYF. Here the CDR3 DNA reads TGTGCCAGCAGTTTGGTGGGGCCCCGACCGGTGGCCTTCACAGATACGCAGTATTTT.

This clone has just one count. The rearrangement joins TRBV9 to TRBJ2-1; the match to TRBD2 covers 8 bases. The V gene's germline CDR1 is SGDLS and CDR2 YYNGEE. The V gene end was trimmed by 0 bases and the J gene end by 3 bases; junction bases not matched to a gene: 8. The CDR3 is 17 residues long. The CDR3 sequence: CASSVVPSGSGYNEQFF. In DNA, the CDR3 is TGTGCCAGCAGCGTAGTCCCCAGCGGGAGTGGCTACAATGAGCAGTTCTTC.

This clone was observed a handful of times. The chain is built from TRBV5-1 and TRBJ1-4; D remains unclear. V was cut by 0 bases and J by 1 base, with 7 bases left in between. In germline, CDR1 is SGHRS, CDR2 YFSETQ. CDR3 length: 15 residues. CDR3 protein: CASSLAGGTNEKLFF. DNA of the CDR3: TGCGCCAGCAGCTTGGCCGGTGGAACTAATGAAAAACTGTTTTTT.

V usage is TRBV6-2 or TRBV6-3 and J usage is TRBJ2-1; 14 bases fit TRBD2. Germline trimming cut 6 bases from V and 10 bases from J; bases unmatched to any gene: 11. CDR3 length: 16 amino acids. CDR1 and CDR2 (germline): MNHEY, SVGEGT. Here the CDR3 DNA reads TGTGCCAGCAGCGGGAAGGGACTAGCGGGAGCATGGGAGCAGTTCTTC. Translating it yields CASSGKGLAGAWEQFF.